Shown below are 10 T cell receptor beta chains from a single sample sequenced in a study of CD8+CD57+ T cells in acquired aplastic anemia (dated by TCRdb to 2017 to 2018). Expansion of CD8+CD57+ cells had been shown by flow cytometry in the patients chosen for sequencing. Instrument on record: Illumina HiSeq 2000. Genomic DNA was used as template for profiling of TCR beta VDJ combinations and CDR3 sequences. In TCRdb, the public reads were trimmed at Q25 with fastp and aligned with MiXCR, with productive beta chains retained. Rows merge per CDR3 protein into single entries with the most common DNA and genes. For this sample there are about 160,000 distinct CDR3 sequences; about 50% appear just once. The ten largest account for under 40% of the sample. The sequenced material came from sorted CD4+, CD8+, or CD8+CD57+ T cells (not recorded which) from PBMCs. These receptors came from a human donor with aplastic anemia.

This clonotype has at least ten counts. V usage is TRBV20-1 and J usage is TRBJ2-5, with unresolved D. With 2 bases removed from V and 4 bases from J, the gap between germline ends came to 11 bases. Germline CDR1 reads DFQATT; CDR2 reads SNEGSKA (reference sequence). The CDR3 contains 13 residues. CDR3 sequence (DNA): TGCAGTGCTAGAATGCGGTGGGGAGAGACCCAGTACTTC. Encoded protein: CSARMRWGETQYF.

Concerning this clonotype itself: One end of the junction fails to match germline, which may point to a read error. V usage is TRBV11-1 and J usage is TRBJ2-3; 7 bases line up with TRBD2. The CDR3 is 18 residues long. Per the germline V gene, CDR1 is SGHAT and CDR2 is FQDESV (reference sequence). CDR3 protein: CACSLAGRLAASTDTQCF. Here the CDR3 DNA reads TGTGCCTGCAGCTTAGCAGGGAGACTAGCAGCTAGCACAGATACGCAGTGTTTT.

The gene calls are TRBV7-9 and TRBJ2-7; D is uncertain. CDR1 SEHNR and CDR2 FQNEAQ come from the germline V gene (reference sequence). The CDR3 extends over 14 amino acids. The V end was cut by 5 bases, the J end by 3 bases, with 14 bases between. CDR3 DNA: TGTGCCAGCAGCCGAGAGGCCAGTTACTACGAGCAGTACTTC. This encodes CASSREASYYEQYF.

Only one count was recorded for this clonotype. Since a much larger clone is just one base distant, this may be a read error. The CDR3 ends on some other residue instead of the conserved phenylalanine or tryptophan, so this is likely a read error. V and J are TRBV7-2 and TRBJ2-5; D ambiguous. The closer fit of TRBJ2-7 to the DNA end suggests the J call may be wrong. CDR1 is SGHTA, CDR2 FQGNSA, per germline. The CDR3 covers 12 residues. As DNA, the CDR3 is TGTGCCAGCAGCTTCCCCAACTACGAGCAGTACTCC. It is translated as CASSFPNYEQYS.

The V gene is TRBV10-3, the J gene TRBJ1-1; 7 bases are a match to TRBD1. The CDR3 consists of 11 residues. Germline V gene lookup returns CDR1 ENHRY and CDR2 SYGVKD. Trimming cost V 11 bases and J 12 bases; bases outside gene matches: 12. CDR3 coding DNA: TGTGCCGCCTCAGGGGGGCAGGCCCCTTTCTTT. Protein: CAASGGQAPFF.

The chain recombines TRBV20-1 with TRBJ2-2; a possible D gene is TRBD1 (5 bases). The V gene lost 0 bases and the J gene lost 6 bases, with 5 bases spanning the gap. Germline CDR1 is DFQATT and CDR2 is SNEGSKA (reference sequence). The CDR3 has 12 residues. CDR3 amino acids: CSAREGAGELFF. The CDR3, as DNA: TGCAGTGCTAGAGAAGGGGCCGGGGAGCTGTTTTTT.

The CDR3 spells CATSRDKTLNQPQHF. In DNA form, the CDR3 reads TGTGCCACCAGCAGAGATAAGACCCTCAATCAGCCCCAGCATTTT. The V call is TRBV15, the J call TRBJ1-5; unclear D gene. Deletions cut 0 bases from V and 3 bases from J, with 9 bases between. From germline, CDR1 is LNHNV and CDR2 YYDKDF (reference sequence). This CDR3 has 15 residues.

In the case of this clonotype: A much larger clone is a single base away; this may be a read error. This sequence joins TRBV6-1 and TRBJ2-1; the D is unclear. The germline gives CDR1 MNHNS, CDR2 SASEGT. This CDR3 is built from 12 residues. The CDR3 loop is CASSRLNNEQLF. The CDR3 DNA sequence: TGTGCCAGCAGTCGCCTCAACAATGAGCAGCTCTTC.

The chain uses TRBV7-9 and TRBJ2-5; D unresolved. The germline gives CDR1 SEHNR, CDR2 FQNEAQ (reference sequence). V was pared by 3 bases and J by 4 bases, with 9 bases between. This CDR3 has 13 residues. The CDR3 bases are TGTGCCAGCAGCTTGTTATTCCCAGAGACCCAGTACTTC. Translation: CASSLLFPETQYF.

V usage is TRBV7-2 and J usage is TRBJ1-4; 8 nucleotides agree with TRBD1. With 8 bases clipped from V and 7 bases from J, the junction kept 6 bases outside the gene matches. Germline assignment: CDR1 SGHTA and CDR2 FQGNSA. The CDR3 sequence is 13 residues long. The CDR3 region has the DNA TGTGCCAGCTCAGGGGGCGTGGTTGAAAAACTGTTTTTT. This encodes CASSGGVVEKLFF.